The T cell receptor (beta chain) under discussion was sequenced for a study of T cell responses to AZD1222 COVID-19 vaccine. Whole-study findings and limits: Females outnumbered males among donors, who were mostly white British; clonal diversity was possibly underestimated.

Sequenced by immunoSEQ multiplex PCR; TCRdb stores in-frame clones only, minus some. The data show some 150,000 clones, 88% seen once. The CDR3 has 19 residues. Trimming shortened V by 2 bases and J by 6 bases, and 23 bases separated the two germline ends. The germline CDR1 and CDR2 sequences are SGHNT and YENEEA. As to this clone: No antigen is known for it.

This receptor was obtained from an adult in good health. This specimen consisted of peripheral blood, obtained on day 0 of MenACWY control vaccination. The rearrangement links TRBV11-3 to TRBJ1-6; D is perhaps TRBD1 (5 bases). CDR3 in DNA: TGTGCCAGCAGCTTACCACCAACCCGGCAGGGCGGGGGTAATTCACCCCTCCACTTT. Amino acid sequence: CASSLPPTRQGGGNSPLHF.